The 18 T cell receptor beta chains below were found in one sample sequenced in a study of blood T cell repertoires in COVID-19. Sequenced by immunoSEQ multiplex PCR; TCRdb stores in-frame clones only, minus some. The data contain tens of thousands of clones, 70% to 90% of them singletons. Sequenced: peripheral blood. Receptor source: a woman aged 80 or over with COVID-19, enrolled during active disease.

The chain recombines TRBV7-9 with TRBJ2-1; 7 nucleotides agree with TRBD1. The CDR3 spans 13 residues. With 5 bases clipped from V and 7 bases from J, the junction kept 5 bases outside the gene matches. In germline, CDR1 is SEHNR, CDR2 FQNEAQ (reference sequence). The chain's CDR3 is CASSRGQANEQFF. CDR3 bases: TGTGCCAGCAGCCGCGGACAGGCGAATGAGCAGTTCTTC.

For the CDR3, the DNA is TGTGCCAGCAGCTTAGGACTGGCGGGGTACAATGAGCAGTTCTTC. Protein sequence: CASSLGLAGYNEQFF. The rearrangement uses TRBV13 and TRBJ2-1; tentatively, D is TRBD2 (6 bases). Germline loops: CDR1 PRHDT, CDR2 FYEKMQ (reference sequence). Trimming shortened V by 0 bases and J by 4 bases, and 10 bases separated the two germline ends. This CDR3 has 15 residues.

This clone has just a few counts. The chain uses TRBV28 and TRBJ2-7; D is perhaps TRBD2 (6 bases). Trimming shortened V by 8 bases and J by 6 bases, and 17 bases separated the two germline ends. This CDR3 contains 13 residues. Per germline, CDR1 MDHEN and CDR2 SYDVKM. The CDR3 sequence is CASAAGSPSEQYF. CDR3 in DNA: TGTGCCAGCGCCGCGGGGTCCCCTTCCGAGCAGTACTTC.

V usage is TRBV15 and J usage is TRBJ1-4; unclear D gene. CDR3 length: 14 amino acids. Germline CDR1 reads LNHNV; CDR2 reads YYDKDF (reference sequence). Between the trimmed V and J ends, which lost 3 bases and 10 bases, there was a span of 15 bases. CDR3 in DNA: TGTGCCACCAGCAGTGAGGTCGGGATGGGAAAACTGTTTTTT. It specifies CATSSEVGMGKLFF. Complete variable domain (other parts from reference TRBV15 and TRBJ1-4): DAMVIQNPRYQVTQFGKPVTLSCSQTLNHNVMYWYQQKSSQAPKLLFHYYDKDFNNEADTPDNFQSRRPNTSFCFLDIRSPGLGDTAMYLCATSSEVGMGKLFFGSGTQLSVL.

J is TRBJ2-2 and V is TRBV5-5; TRBD1 agrees at 10 bases. The CDR3 totals 15 residues. With V trimmed by 4 bases and J by 6 bases, 6 bases remained unmatched. Germline CDR1 and CDR2: SGHKS and YYEKEE (reference sequence). The CDR3 coding sequence is TGTGCCAGCAGCGATATCGGACAGGGGGCCGGGGAGCTGTTTTTT. This gives the protein CASSDIGQGAGELFF.

The V call is TRBV9, the J call TRBJ1-1; D is undetermined. Germline V CDR1 and CDR2: SGDLS, YYNGEE. V was shortened by 0 bases and J by 2 bases, with 14 bases between the two germline ends. The CDR3 is 16 amino acids. The DNA for the CDR3 is TGTGCCAGCAGCGTAGGAGGCACCGCGGGTAACACTGAAGCTTTCTTT. Residues: CASSVGGTAGNTEAFF.

The chain links TRBV5-4 to TRBJ2-5, with TRBD1 matching 8 bases. The CDR3 loop spans 14 amino acids. After removal of 5 bases from V and 1 base from J, the junction contained 4 bases not matched to a gene. Per the germline V gene, CDR1 is SGHNT and CDR2 is YYREEE (reference sequence). For the CDR3, the DNA is TGTGCCAGCAGTTCGGGACAGGCCCAAGAGACCCAGTACTTC. Translated: CASSSGQAQETQYF.

The chain joins TRBV7-9 to TRBJ2-3; D gene ambiguous. Between the trimmed V and J ends, which lost 5 bases and 4 bases, there was a span of 7 bases. Germline-derived CDR1 and CDR2 are SEHNR and FQNEAQ (reference sequence). The CDR3 runs to 12 residues. This CDR3 reads CASSLRADTQYF. The CDR3 bases are TGTGCCAGCAGCCTACGGGCAGATACGCAGTATTTT.

This clone was counted once. The chain carries TRBV7-2 and TRBJ2-2; tentative D call: TRBD1 (6 bases). Trimming stripped 2 bases from V and 3 bases from J, with 10 bases between. Germline V gene sequence: CDR1 SGHTA, CDR2 FQGNSA. This CDR3 comprises 15 residues. For the CDR3, the DNA is TGTGCCAGCAGCTTAAAGAGGGGGTACACCGGGGAGCTGTTTTTT. It translates to CASSLKRGYTGELFF.

The gene calls are TRBV2 and TRBJ2-3; 8 bases fit TRBD2. Germline CDR1 reads SNHLY; CDR2 reads FYNNEI. This CDR3 region has 16 residues. V lost 3 bases to trimming and J lost 5 bases; unmatched junction nucleotides: 10. The CDR3 region is CASSDRGLGFGDTQYF. CDR3 DNA: TGTGCCAGCAGTGACCGGGGACTAGGGTTTGGAGATACGCAGTATTTT.

The chain couples TRBV2 to TRBJ2-2; TRBD1 matches 7 bases. The CDR3 is 14 amino acids. The V segment lost 6 bases and the J segment 4 bases; nucleotides outside the gene matches: 5. The germline V gene encodes CDR1 SNHLY and CDR2 FYNNEI. CDR3 sequence reads: CASSKGQATGELFF. In nucleotides, the CDR3 is TGTGCCAGCAGCAAAGGACAGGCCACCGGGGAGCTGTTTTTT. The whole variable domain, filled in from reference TRBV2 and TRBJ2-2, reads EPEVTQTPSHQVTQMGQEVILRCVPISNHLYFYWYRQILGQKVEFLVSFYNNEISEKSEIFDDQFSVERPDGSNFTLKIRSTKLEDSAMYFCASSKGQATGELFFGEGSRLTVL.

CDR3: CASSLRPKDRGRSGYTF. The CDR3 DNA follows: TGTGCCAGCAGCCTACGACCAAAAGACAGGGGGCGGTCTGGCTACACCTTC. The gene calls are TRBV5-6 and TRBJ1-2, with 10 bases that match TRBD1. Germline loops: CDR1 SGHDT, CDR2 YYEEEE. Trimming removed 4 bases from V and 7 bases from J; junction bases left unmatched: 16. The CDR3 is made up of 17 amino acids.

This sequence joins TRBV19 and TRBJ2-3, with 11 bases lining up with TRBD2. The CDR3 spans 15 residues. V gave up 4 bases and J gave up 7 bases; unmatched junction bases: 7. Per the germline V gene, CDR1 is LNHDA and CDR2 is SQIVND (reference sequence). The DNA of the CDR3 is TGTGCCAGTAGTACAGCCGGGACTAGCGGTAATACGCAGTATTTT. Amino acid sequence: CASSTAGTSGNTQYF.

The rearrangement uses TRBV5-4 and TRBJ2-3; 12 bases line up with TRBD2. The length of the CDR3 is 15 residues. Germline V gene lookup returns CDR1 SGHNT and CDR2 YYREEE (reference sequence). The trim removed 4 bases at V and 6 bases at J, leaving 6 bases unmatched. This chain's CDR3 is CASSRGLAGMDTQYF. The CDR3 coding sequence is TGTGCCAGCAGCCGTGGACTAGCGGGGATGGATACGCAGTATTTT.

The chain carries TRBV5-1 and TRBJ2-3, with 8 bases that match TRBD2. The J segment lost 0 bases and the V segment lost 3 bases, leaving 3 bases of the junction unmatched. This CDR3 is built from 15 residues. The germline V gene encodes CDR1 SGHRS and CDR2 YFSETQ. This CDR3 is CASSSGGASTDTQYF. CDR3 DNA: TGCGCCAGCAGCTCCGGGGGGGCTAGCACAGATACGCAGTATTTT.

The chain joins TRBV5-1 to TRBJ2-7, with 10 nucleotides matching TRBD1. This CDR3 is built from 15 residues. Germline V gene lookup returns CDR1 SGHRS and CDR2 YFSETQ. J gave up 4 bases and V 0 bases, and 4 bases lay outside the gene matches. As DNA, the CDR3 is TGCGCCAGCAGCTTGGAACCGGGACAGGGGTACGAGCAGTACTTC. Translated: CASSLEPGQGYEQYF.

This clone appeared a single time. This sequence joins TRBV2 and TRBJ2-2; 7 bases are a match to TRBD1. In germline, CDR1 is SNHLY, CDR2 FYNNEI. The CDR3 sequence is 16 residues long. The V segment lost 5 bases and the J segment 3 bases; nucleotides outside the gene matches: 9. The CDR3 region is CASSKTTGFDTGELFF. As DNA, the CDR3 is TGTGCCAGCAGTAAGACGACAGGGTTCGACACCGGGGAGCTGTTTTTT.

The chain is built from TRBV6-5 and TRBJ2-7; 11 nucleotides align to TRBD2. The CDR3 is 15 amino acids. Germline V gene data show CDR1 as MNHEY and CDR2 as SVGAGI. V was clipped by 0 bases and J by 8 bases; unmatched bases: 6. DNA of the CDR3: TGTGCCAGCAGTTACTCCACTAGCGGGAGTAATAAGCAGTACTTC. This gives the protein CASSYSTSGSNKQYF.